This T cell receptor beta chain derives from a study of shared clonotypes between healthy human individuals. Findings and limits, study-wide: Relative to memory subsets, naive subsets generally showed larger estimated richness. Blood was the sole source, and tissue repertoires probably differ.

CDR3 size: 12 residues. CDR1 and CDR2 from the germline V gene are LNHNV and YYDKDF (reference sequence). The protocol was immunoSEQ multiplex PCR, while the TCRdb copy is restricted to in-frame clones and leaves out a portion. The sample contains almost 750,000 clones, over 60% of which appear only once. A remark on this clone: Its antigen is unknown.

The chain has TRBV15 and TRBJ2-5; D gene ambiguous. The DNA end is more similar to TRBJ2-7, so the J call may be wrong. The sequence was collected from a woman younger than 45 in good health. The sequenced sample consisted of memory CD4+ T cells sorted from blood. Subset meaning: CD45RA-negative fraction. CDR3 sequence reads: CATSRDWDEQYF. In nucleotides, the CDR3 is TGTGCCACCAGCAGAGATTGGGACGAGCAGTACTTC.